One sample yielded the 18 T cell receptor beta chains listed below, sequenced in a study of post-analysis software for immune sequencing data. Overall study results and limits: About 5 TRBV segments occurring more often in patients than controls included TRBV5-6, TRBV5-1 and TRBV20-1.

Their target antigens are unknown. Prepared libraries of TCR beta cDNA carried unique molecular identifiers. TCRdb re-analysed the PCR reads in MiXCR, keeping a single row per CDR3 protein. The profile shows roughly 730,000 distinct CDR3 sequences, approximately 30% of them singletons. The sequenced sample consisted of blood. These receptors were collected from a girl aged 10-17 years with multiple sclerosis.

The chain has TRBV2 and TRBJ1-4, with 7 bases that match TRBD1. CDR1 is SNHLY and CDR2 is FYNNEI in the germline V gene. This CDR3 comprises 14 residues. The ends lost 7 bases at V and 8 bases at J; junction bases unmatched: 10. The CDR3 region has the DNA TGTGCCAGCACGAGGAGGGGGCGGGACGAAAAACTGTTTTTT. This gives the protein CASTRRGRDEKLFF.

This clonotype was observed a few times. The rearrangement links TRBV7-9 to TRBJ2-5; possibly TRBD2 for D (5 bases). V shed 3 bases and J shed 0 bases, with 8 bases lying between them. The CDR3 contains 14 residues. The germline CDR1 and CDR2 sequences are SEHNR and FQNEAQ (reference sequence). Here the CDR3 reads CASSLSGNQETQYF. CDR3 nucleotide sequence: TGTGCCAGCAGCTTGAGCGGAAACCAAGAGACCCAGTACTTC. The full variable domain, with the rest looked up from reference TRBV7-9 and TRBJ2-5, is DTGVSQNPRHKITKRGQNVTFRCDPISEHNRLYWYRQTLGQGPEFLTYFQNEAQLEKSRLLSDRFSAERPKGSFSTLEIQRTEQGDSAMYLCASSLSGNQETQYFGPGTRLLVL.

This clonotype was recorded a few times. The rearrangement links TRBV6-4 to TRBJ2-3; 10 bases map to TRBD1. V was pared by 2 bases and J by 1 base, with 0 bases of the junction left unmatched. The germline CDR1 and CDR2 sequences are MRHNA and SNTAGT. The CDR3 sequence is 15 residues long. CDR3 in DNA: TGTGCCAGCAGTGACGGGACAGGGGGCACAGATACGCAGTATTTT. Translating gives CASSDGTGGTDTQYF.

This clonotype was found a few times. J is TRBJ1-2 and V is TRBV7-2; TRBD1 aligns across 7 bases. The CDR3 extends over 16 amino acids. V shed 5 bases and J 7 bases; nucleotides not matched to a gene: 16. CDR1 SGHTA and CDR2 FQGNSA come from the germline V gene. CDR3 sequence reads: CASSQDRDRALSGYTF. CDR3 nucleotides: TGTGCCAGCAGCCAAGACCGCGACAGGGCCCTTAGTGGCTACACCTTC.

This clonotype showed up just a few times. CDR3 in amino acids: CSAYRSGGETQYF. Here the CDR3 DNA reads TGCAGTGCTTATAGGTCGGGGGGTGAGACCCAGTACTTC. The rearrangement uses TRBV20-1 and TRBJ2-5, with TRBD2 matching 7 bases. The trim removed 5 bases at V and 5 bases at J, leaving 8 bases unmatched. The CDR3 totals 13 residues. Germline V lookup: CDR1 DFQATT, CDR2 SNEGSKA (reference sequence).

This clonotype was seen a few times. The chain recombines TRBV6-5 with TRBJ2-5; D gene unclear. Trimming pared 6 bases from V and 0 bases from J, leaving 8 bases between. Germline V gives CDR1 MNHEY, CDR2 SVGAGI. The CDR3 has 13 amino acids. The CDR3 protein is CASREMNQETQYF. The CDR3, as DNA: TGTGCCAGCAGAGAGATGAACCAAGAGACCCAGTACTTC.

The V and J genes are TRBV14 and TRBJ2-3, with 15 positions matching TRBD2. Germline CDR1 is SGHDN and CDR2 is FVKESK. V was clipped by 5 bases and J by 2 bases; unmatched bases: 2. The CDR3 totals 16 residues. CDR3 nucleotide sequence: TGTGCCAGCAGCAGGACTAGCGGGAGGGACACAGATACGCAGTATTTT. Translating gives CASSRTSGRDTDTQYF.

The V call is TRBV7-2, the J call TRBJ1-5; D is undetermined. The CDR3 runs 14 residues. Per germline, CDR1 SGHTA and CDR2 FQGNSA. V lost 5 bases, J lost 1 base, and 9 bases lay in between. This CDR3 is CASSLPSSNQPQHF. CDR3 nucleotides: TGTGCCAGCAGCCTCCCTTCGAGCAATCAGCCCCAGCATTTT.

V and J are TRBV20-1 and TRBJ2-7; TRBD2 aligns across 10 bases. The CDR3 has 14 amino acids. The germline V gene encodes CDR1 DFQATT and CDR2 SNEGSKA (reference sequence). The J segment lost 4 bases and the V segment lost 0 bases, leaving 3 bases of the junction unmatched. The CDR3, as DNA: TGCAGTGCTAGAGATATACTAGCGGGATACGAGCAGTACTTC. This codes for CSARDILAGYEQYF.

This clonotype was seen a few times. The J gene is TRBJ2-1, the V gene TRBV18; 7 bases are shared with TRBD2. The germline V gene has CDR1 KGHSH and CDR2 LQKENI. CDR3 size: 13 residues. After removal of 5 bases from V and 10 bases from J, the junction contained 8 bases not matched to a gene. The CDR3 region is CASSSPTSSEQFF. In DNA form, the CDR3 reads TGTGCCAGCTCATCCCCGACTAGCTCGGAGCAGTTCTTC.

V and J are TRBV6-2 or TRBV6-3 and TRBJ1-5; no definite D call. V dropped 5 bases and J dropped 0 bases, with 11 bases sitting between them. The CDR3 runs to 15 residues. CDR1 and CDR2 (germline): MNHEY, SVGEGT. CDR3 in DNA: TGTGCCAGCAGTCTCGGACGGTATAGCAATCAGCCCCAGCATTTT. Encoded protein: CASSLGRYSNQPQHF.

This clonotype was detected once. The gene calls are TRBV12-3 or TRBV12-4 and TRBJ1-5; a weak D match, TRBD1 (5 bases). Trimming cost V 4 bases and J 1 base, with 17 bases left between them. This CDR3 comprises 17 residues. The CDR3 nucleotides are TGTGCCAGCAGTTCCCGGGTGGGGGTGGGAAGCAATCAGCCCCAGCATTTT. It specifies CASSSRVGVGSNQPQHF.

J is TRBJ2-4 and V is TRBV20-1; TRBD2 matches 7 bases. The DNA end is more similar to TRBJ2-7, so the J call may be wrong. The CDR3 spans 15 residues. Germline assignment: CDR1 DFQATT and CDR2 SNEGSKA (reference sequence). The CDR3 protein is CSARNNAGDSYEQYF. The CDR3 bases are TGCAGTGCTAGAAACAACGCGGGAGATTCCTACGAGCAGTACTTC.

The chain uses TRBV5-1 and TRBJ2-3; TRBD1 or TRBD2 may be the D gene (6 bases each). Germline CDR1 reads SGHRS; CDR2 reads YFSETQ. The CDR3 has 15 residues. V shed 4 bases and J shed 2 bases, with 14 bases lying between them. CDR3 coding DNA: TGCGCCAGCAGCCGGGAGACAGGCGACACAGATACGCAGTATTTT. It translates to CASSRETGDTDTQYF.

This chain connects TRBV20-1 to TRBJ1-2; 8 bases are a match to TRBD1. Looked up from germline, CDR1 is DFQATT and CDR2 is SNEGSKA (reference sequence). V gave up 0 bases and J gave up 7 bases; unmatched junction bases: 7. The CDR3 loop spans 14 amino acids. The CDR3 is CSARERQGAPGYTF. CDR3 bases: TGCAGTGCTAGAGAGAGGCAGGGGGCCCCTGGCTACACCTTC.

The chain combines TRBV6-6 with TRBJ2-5; 7 bases map to TRBD1. The closer fit of TRBJ2-7 to the DNA end suggests the J call may be wrong. Per germline, CDR1 MNHNY and CDR2 SVGAGI (reference sequence). This CDR3 is 14 amino acids long. As DNA, the CDR3 is TGTGCCAGCAGTTATAGACAGGGTCTTTACGAGCAGTACTTC. Translating gives CASSYRQGLYEQYF.

This clonotype has a handful of counts. The chain combines TRBV15 with TRBJ1-1; D is unresolved. V lost 0 bases to trimming and J lost 1 base, with 6 bases between them. Per the germline V gene, CDR1 is LNHNV and CDR2 is YYDKDF (reference sequence). There are 14 residues in the CDR3. The CDR3 region has the DNA TGTGCCACCAGCAGAGACAGACAGAACACTGAAGCTTTCTTT. Encoded protein: CATSRDRQNTEAFF.

The chain couples TRBV5-1 to TRBJ2-1; 11 bases match TRBD2. Germline assignment: CDR1 SGHRS and CDR2 YFSETQ. The junction had 7 bases not matched to a gene; V was cut back by 2 bases and J by 3 bases. This CDR3 has 17 amino acids. The CDR3 nucleotides are TGCGCCAGCAGCTTATGGGGGGGACTAGCGGACTACAATGAGCAGTTCTTC. This gives the protein CASSLWGGLADYNEQFF.